This is a list of T cell receptor beta chains from one sample in a study of cytomegalovirus exposure and HLA in healthy donors. Method: immunoSEQ multiplex PCR; TCRdb's copy keeps in-frame clones and lacks some. The repertoire includes under 130,000 clones, about four fifths of them detected once, and approximately 1.3% sits in the top ten. Input material: PBMCs. The source is a man aged 25-45 years in good health and CMV-seronegative. CDR3s include the opening cysteine and the closing phenylalanine or tryptophan. Each record gives: J gene, V gene, CDR3 protein.

>TRBJ1-4|TRBV6-1
CASRQGSEKLFF
>TRBJ1-5|TRBV28
CASSFPPQDRSNQPQHF
>TRBJ1-4|TRBV7-9
CASSASRGGRREKLFF
>TRBJ2-7|TRBV9
CASSAGEGQGGYEQYF
>TRBJ2-3|TRBV5-1
CASSPLAGTDTQYF
>TRBJ2-3|TRBV9
CASSVAGSGSTDTQYF
>TRBJ1-2|TRBV19
CASSSSRTGTNYGYTF
>TRBJ1-2|TRBV19
CASRTGGVGYTF
>TRBJ2-4|TRBV30
CAWKGAARARNIQYF
>TRBJ2-1|TRBV6-1
CASSDRLAGDLYNEQFF
>TRBJ1-1|TRBV29-1
CSVDPWGQPNVEAFF
>TRBJ1-1|TRBV7-8
CASSLGSPGTEAFF
>TRBJ1-2|TRBV7-9
CASSLSESNYGYTF
>TRBJ1-1|TRBV5-4
CASSLPAVGTEAFF
>TRBJ1-1|TRBV6-9
CASSHPTGQGSHLQNTEAFF
>TRBJ1-2|TRBV27
CPRGGSNYGYTF
>.|TRBV10-3
CAISGQGTTYEQYF
>TRBJ2-3|TRBV27
CASSTNTGLADTDTQYF
>TRBJ2-7|TRBV7-2
CASSYRTVDYEQYF
>TRBJ1-5|TRBV7-9
CASSKNRDYSNQPQHF
>.|TRBV29-1
CSVGLPLGQGNPYEQYF